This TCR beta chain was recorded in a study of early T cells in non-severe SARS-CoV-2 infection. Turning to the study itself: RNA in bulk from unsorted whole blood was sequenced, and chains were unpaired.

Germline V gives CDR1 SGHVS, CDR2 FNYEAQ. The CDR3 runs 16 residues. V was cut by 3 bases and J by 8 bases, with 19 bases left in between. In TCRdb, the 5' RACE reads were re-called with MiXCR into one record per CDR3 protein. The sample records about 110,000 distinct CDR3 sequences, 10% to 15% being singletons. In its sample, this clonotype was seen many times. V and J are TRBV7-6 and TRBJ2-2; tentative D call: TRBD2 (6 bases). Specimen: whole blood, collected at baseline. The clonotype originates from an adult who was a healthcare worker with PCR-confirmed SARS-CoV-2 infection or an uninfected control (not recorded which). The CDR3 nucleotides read TGTGCCAGCAGCTTCATAGGTTCGGGACTCCCAGGGGAGCTGTTTTTT. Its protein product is CASSFIGSGLPGELFF.